The 9 T cell receptor beta chains reported below all come from one sample, sequenced in a study of regulatory T cells in long-lasting Graves disease. Combining iRepertoire HTBI primers with Arm-PCR of CDR3 regions, the authors built TCR beta libraries. TCRdb re-called the multiplex PCR reads with MiXCR, one entry per CDR3 protein. The sample lists almost 350,000 distinct CDR3 sequences; around 20% were seen once. Stated time point: persistent/refractory GD, antithyroid drugs over 5 years with positive TRAb. There was RNA extracted from PBMCs, and the TCR library was made from it. Sample: peripheral blood mononuclear cells (PBMCs), taken when the disease was refractory, from a patient treated with antithyroid drugs. The source is a female donor with Graves disease.

The sample holds a few counts of this clonotype. The DNA of the CDR3 is TGTGCCACCGGACAGGGAAGCCAGCCCCAGCATTTT. Translated: CATGQGSQPQHF. The V and J genes are TRBV24-1 and TRBJ1-5; 8 positions match TRBD1. Germline assignment: CDR1 KGHDR and CDR2 SFDVKD. V dropped 9 bases and J dropped 7; count of bases not matched to a gene: 4. The CDR3 is made up of 12 amino acids.

The V and J genes are TRBV19 and TRBJ1-2; 8 bases are a match to TRBD1. V lost 4 bases and J lost 8; bases outside the gene matches: 3. The CDR3 length is 12 residues. The V gene's germline CDR1 is LNHDA and CDR2 SQIVND (reference sequence). CDR3 nucleotide sequence: TGTGCCAGTAGTACACAGGGGGGGGGCTACACCTTC. Protein product: CASSTQGGGYTF.

The chain uses TRBV18 and TRBJ2-3; D is tentatively TRBD1 or TRBD2 (5 bases each). Germline loops: CDR1 KGHSH, CDR2 LQKENI. The CDR3 runs 13 residues. V lost 4 bases and J lost 4, with 9 bases in between. This chain's CDR3 is CASSRGAADTQYF. CDR3 sequence (DNA): TGTGCCAGCTCACGAGGGGCGGCAGATACGCAGTATTTT.

Points on this clonotype: Just one base apart from a much larger clone, this may be a read error. The V call is TRBV6-5, the J call TRBJ2-7; 7 nucleotides align to TRBD2. CDR3 size: 15 residues. Germline V CDR1 and CDR2: MNHEY, SVGAGI. After removal of 4 bases from V and 5 bases from J, the junction contained 11 bases not matched to a gene. Here the CDR3 DNA reads TGTGCCAGCAGTTGGGGGGGAGGATGGCTCCACGAGCAGTACTTC. Translating gives CASSWGGGWLHEQYF.

This clonotype was observed at least ten times. The chain links TRBV27 to TRBJ1-5; 7 nucleotides line up with TRBD1. Germline CDR1 is MNHEY and CDR2 is SMNVEV (reference sequence). This CDR3 is built from 16 residues. J gave up 3 bases and V 4 bases, and 9 bases lay outside the gene matches. The CDR3 loop reads CASSSIRQGPNQPQHF. The CDR3, as DNA: TGTGCCAGCAGTTCCATCCGACAGGGACCCAATCAGCCCCAGCATTTT.

The chain couples TRBV9 to TRBJ2-7; a possible D gene is TRBD1 (5 bases). Trimming removed 2 bases from V and 2 bases from J, with 8 bases in between. The length of the CDR3 is 13 residues. Looked up from germline, CDR1 is SGDLS and CDR2 is YYNGEE. The CDR3 loop reads CASSVRDTYEQYF. Written as DNA, the CDR3 is TGTGCCAGCAGCGTCAGGGATACCTACGAGCAGTACTTC.

This clonotype showed up many times. The rearrangement joins TRBV20-1 to TRBJ1-1; unclear D gene. In germline, CDR1 is DFQATT, CDR2 SNEGSKA (reference sequence). The V and J ends lost 5 bases and 0 bases respectively, with 7 bases between them. CDR3 length: 12 amino acids. CDR3 sequence (DNA): TGCAGTGCTGGGGTCATGAACACTGAAGCTTTCTTT. Its protein product is CSAGVMNTEAFF.

Remarks on this clonotype: A clone one base away is much larger, so this may be a read error. This rearrangement joins TRBV25-1 to TRBJ1-2; possibly TRBD1 for D (5 bases). Trimming removed 2 bases at V and 4 bases at J, with 8 bases between. CDR1 and CDR2 (germline): MGHDK, SYGVNS. This CDR3 region has 13 residues. The DNA for the CDR3 is TGTGCCAGCAGTGAACAGGGCGCCTATGGCTACACCTTC. Translation gives CASSEQGAYGYTF.

This clonotype was seen at least ten times. This chain connects TRBV5-1 to TRBJ1-6, with no clear D. The CDR3 has 19 residues. The germline V and J ends were trimmed by 0 bases and 0 bases, with 16 bases remaining between them. Germline V gives CDR1 SGHRS, CDR2 YFSETQ. CDR3 nucleotide sequence: TGCGCCAGCAGCTTGGTGGGCCTGGTGGCTGACTCCTATAATTCACCCCTCCACTTT. Protein sequence: CASSLVGLVADSYNSPLHF.